This TCR beta chain was profiled in a study of identical twins. TCRdb fed the 5' RACE reads into MiXCR, producing one record per CDR3 protein. Of around 280,000 distinct CDR3 sequences in the sample, under 9.5% were seen once. V was clipped by 2 bases and J by 2 bases; unmatched bases: 5. The germline V gene encodes CDR1 SGHTA and CDR2 FQGNSA. This CDR3 comprises 17 residues. Everyone who donated was a healthy Caucasian. Another study also made use of these data, one on yellow fever vaccine responses in identical twins.

Sequenced input: memory (CD45RO+) T cells sorted from blood. The sequence was obtained from a woman aged 18-29 years in good health. The V call is TRBV7-2, the J call TRBJ2-2; the match to TRBD2 covers 10 bases. CDR3: CASSLLRTSGNTGELFF. CDR3 coding DNA: TGTGCCAGCAGCTTACTCAGGACTAGCGGCAACACCGGGGAGCTGTTTTTT.